The present TCR beta chain was sequenced within a study of cytomegalovirus exposure and HLA in healthy donors. The CDR3 covers 13 residues. Germline V gene lookup returns CDR1 SNHLY and CDR2 FYNNEI. Trimming shortened V by 2 bases and J by 2 bases, and 6 bases separated the two germline ends. Notes on the study in general: Most sequenced TCRs were rare (though some public TCRs occurred in many donors). Cytomegalovirus association was assigned to some 160 TCR beta chains.

TCRdb's copy holds only in-frame clones and misses some; the assay was immunoSEQ multiplex PCR. Here the sample spans fewer than 100,000 clones, approximately 90% being singletons. This clone turned up a few times. Its antigen is currently unknown. This receptor was taken from a man aged 25 to 45 in good health and CMV-seronegative. The chain links TRBV2 to TRBJ1-2; weak D call: TRBD1 (6 bases). The source material was PBMCs. CDR3 in DNA: TGTGCCAGCAGTGAACAGGGGAACTATGGCTACACCTTC. It codes for CASSEQGNYGYTF.